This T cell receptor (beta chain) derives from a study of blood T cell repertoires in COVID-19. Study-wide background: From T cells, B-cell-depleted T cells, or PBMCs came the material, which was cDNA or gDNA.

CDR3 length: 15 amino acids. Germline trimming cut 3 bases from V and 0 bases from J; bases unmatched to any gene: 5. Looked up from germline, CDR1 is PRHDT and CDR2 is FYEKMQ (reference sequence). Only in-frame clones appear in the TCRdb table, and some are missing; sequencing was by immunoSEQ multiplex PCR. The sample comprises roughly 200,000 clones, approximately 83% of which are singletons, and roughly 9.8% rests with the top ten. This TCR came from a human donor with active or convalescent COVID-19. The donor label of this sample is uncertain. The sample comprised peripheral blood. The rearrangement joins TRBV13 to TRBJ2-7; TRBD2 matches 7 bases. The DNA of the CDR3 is TGTGCCAGCAGCTTGGGCGGGGGAGACTCCTACGAGCAGTACTTC. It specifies CASSLGGGDSYEQYF.